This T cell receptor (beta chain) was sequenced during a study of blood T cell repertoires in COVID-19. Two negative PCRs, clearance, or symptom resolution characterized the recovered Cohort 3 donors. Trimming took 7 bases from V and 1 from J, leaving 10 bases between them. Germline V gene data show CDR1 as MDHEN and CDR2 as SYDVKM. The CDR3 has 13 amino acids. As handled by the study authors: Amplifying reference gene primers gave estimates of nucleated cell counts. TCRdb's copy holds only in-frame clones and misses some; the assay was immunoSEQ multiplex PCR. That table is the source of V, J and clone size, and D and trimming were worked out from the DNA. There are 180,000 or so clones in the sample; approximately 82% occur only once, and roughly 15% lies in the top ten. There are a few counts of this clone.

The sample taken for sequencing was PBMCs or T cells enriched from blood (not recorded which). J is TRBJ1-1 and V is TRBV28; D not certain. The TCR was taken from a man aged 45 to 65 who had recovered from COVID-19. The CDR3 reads CASTVTRNTEAFF. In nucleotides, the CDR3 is TGTGCCAGCACCGTAACACGGAACACTGAAGCTTTCTTT. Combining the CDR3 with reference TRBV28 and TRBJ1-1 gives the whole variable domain DVKVTQSSRYLVKRTGEKVFLECVQDMDHENMFWYRQDPGLGLRLIYFSYDVKMKEKGDIPEGYSVSREKKERFSLILESASTNQTSMYLCASTVTRNTEAFFGQGTRLTVV.